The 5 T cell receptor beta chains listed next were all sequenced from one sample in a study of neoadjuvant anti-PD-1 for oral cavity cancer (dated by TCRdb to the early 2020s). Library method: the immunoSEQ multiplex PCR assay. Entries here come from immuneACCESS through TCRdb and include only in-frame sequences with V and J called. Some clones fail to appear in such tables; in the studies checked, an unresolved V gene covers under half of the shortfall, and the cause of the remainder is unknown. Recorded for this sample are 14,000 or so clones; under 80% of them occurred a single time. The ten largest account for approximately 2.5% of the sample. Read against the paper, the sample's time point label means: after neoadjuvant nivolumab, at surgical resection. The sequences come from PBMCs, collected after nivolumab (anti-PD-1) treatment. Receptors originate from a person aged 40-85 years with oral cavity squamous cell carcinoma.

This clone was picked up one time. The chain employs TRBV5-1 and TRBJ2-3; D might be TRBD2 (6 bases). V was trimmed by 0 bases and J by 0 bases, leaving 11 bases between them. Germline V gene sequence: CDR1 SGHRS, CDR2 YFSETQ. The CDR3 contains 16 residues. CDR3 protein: CASSLEGGVSTDTQYF. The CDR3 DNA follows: TGCGCCAGCAGCTTGGAAGGCGGGGTTAGCACAGATACGCAGTATTTT.

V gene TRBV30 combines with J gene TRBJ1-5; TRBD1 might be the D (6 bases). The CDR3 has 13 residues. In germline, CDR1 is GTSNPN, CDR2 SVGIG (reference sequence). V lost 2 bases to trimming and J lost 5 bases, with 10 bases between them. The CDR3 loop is CAWSLTGHQPQHF. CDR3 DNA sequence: TGTGCCTGGAGTCTTACAGGGCATCAGCCCCAGCATTTT.

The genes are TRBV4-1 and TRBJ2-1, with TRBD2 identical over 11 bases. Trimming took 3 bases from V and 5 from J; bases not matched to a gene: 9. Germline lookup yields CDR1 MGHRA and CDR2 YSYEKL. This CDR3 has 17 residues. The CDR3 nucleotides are TGCGCCAGCAGCCATTCTAGCGGGAGGCTAAAAAACAATGAGCAGTTCTTC. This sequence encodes CASSHSSGRLKNNEQFF.

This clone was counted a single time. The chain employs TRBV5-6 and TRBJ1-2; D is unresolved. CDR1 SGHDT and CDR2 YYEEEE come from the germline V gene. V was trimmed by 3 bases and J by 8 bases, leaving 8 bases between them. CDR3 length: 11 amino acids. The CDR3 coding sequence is TGTGCCAGCAGCTCGAGACGGGGCTACACCTTC. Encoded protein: CASSSRRGYTF. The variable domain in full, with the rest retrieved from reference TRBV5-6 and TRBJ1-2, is DAGVTQSPTHLIKTRGQQVTLRCSPKSGHDTVSWYQQALGQGPQFIFQYYEEEERQRGNFPDRFSGHQFPNYSSELNVNALLLGDSALYLCASSSRRGYTFGSGTRLTVV.

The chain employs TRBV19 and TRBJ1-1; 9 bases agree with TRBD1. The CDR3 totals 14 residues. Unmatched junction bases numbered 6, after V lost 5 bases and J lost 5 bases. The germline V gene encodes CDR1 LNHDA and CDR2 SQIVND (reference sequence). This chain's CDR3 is CASSPGQGWTEAFF. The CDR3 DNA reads TGTGCCAGTAGTCCGGGACAGGGTTGGACTGAAGCTTTCTTT.